This record covers a single T cell receptor beta chain. Its cognate antigen is unknown. After removal of 7 bases from V and 4 bases from J, the junction contained 7 bases not matched to a gene. The CDR3 length is 15 residues. The germline gives CDR1 ENHRY, CDR2 SYGVKD. The source of the sample is a study of PD-1 blockade in classical Hodgkin lymphoma. Study-wide results and caveats: Reports indicated that newly diagnosed patients had lower baseline TCR diversity than healthy donors did. Baseline diversity in complete responders resembled that of newly diagnosed patients. Prior therapy or disease activity may underlie the repertoire differences, whose causes remain undefined.

Noted time point: cycle 4 day 1 (C4D1), after less than seven weeks of nivolumab. Autologous stem cell transplantation was followed by relapse in every patient, and brentuximab vedotin exposure varied. Magnetic negative selection served to purify CD4+ T cells out of PBMCs that had been thawed. Complete response, partial response or progressive disease constituted the best responses recorded. Only in-frame clones appear in the TCRdb table, and some are missing; sequencing was by immunoSEQ multiplex PCR. The data contain some 23,000 clones, roughly 80% of them singletons. V is TRBV10-3 and J is TRBJ2-1; 10 positions match TRBD2. Material: CD4+ T cells from blood, obtained before the fourth cycle of nivolumab. The TCR originated in a human donor with classical Hodgkin lymphoma. The CDR3 coding sequence is TGTGCCATCACCCAACTAGCGGGGAGTTACAATGAGCAGTTCTTC. It is translated as CAITQLAGSYNEQFF.